Listed here is a single T cell receptor (beta chain). The germline V gene has CDR1 MDHEN and CDR2 SYDVKM. V was shortened by 5 bases and J by 4 bases, with 24 bases between the two germline ends. There are 17 residues in the CDR3. Using immunoSEQ multiplex PCR, the repertoire was profiled, and TCRdb retains in-frame clones only, with some absent. The sample yields approximately 1,500,000 clones, approximately 96% seen once. These data belong to a study of shared clonotypes between healthy human individuals. The sample comprised naive CD4+ T cells sorted from blood. Subset specified: CD45RA+ positively selected. The J gene is TRBJ2-7, the V gene TRBV28; D may correspond to TRBD1 or TRBD2 (6 bases each). The sequence was collected from a man between 25 and 39 years old in good health. The DNA of the CDR3 is TGTGCCAGCAGTCCACCCCGGGACATCCGGGGGAAATACGAGCAGTACTTC. Its translation: CASSPPRDIRGKYEQYF.